Shown below are 2 T cell receptor beta chains from a single sample sequenced in a study of CD8+ T cells in alopecia areata. Treatment of the sample: oral pan-JAK inhibitor, 5-10 mg twice daily. Extracted RNA was reverse transcribed into cDNA, the sequencing template. Assay used: immunoSEQ multiplex PCR; TCRdb lists only in-frame clones, some missing. In the table there are 150,000 to 200,000 clones, 60% of which are singletons. Here the sequenced sample was CD4+ T cells sorted from blood, taken at week 24, from a patient treated with tofacitinib. Source of these receptors: a human donor with alopecia areata.

The rearrangement uses TRBV29-1 and TRBJ1-1; no clear D. Germline CDR1 is SQVTM and CDR2 is ANQGSEA. The V and J ends lost 1 base and 2 bases respectively, with 11 bases between them. The CDR3 is made up of 14 amino acids. The CDR3 bases are TGCAGCGTTGAAGGTAGGGTTAGTAACACTGAAGCTTTCTTT. Translating it yields CSVEGRVSNTEAFF.

V and J are TRBV30 and TRBJ2-1; 7 nucleotides align to TRBD2. This CDR3 region has 11 residues. Germline V lookup: CDR1 GTSNPN, CDR2 SVGIG (reference sequence). The V and J ends lost 4 bases and 9 bases, in that order; junction bases with no gene match: 3. The CDR3 is CAWTSGGEQFF. The DNA for the CDR3 is TGTGCCTGGACTAGCGGCGGTGAGCAGTTCTTC.